This entry features one TCR beta chain sequence. A linear amplification protocol produced the TCR libraries from 400 to 550 ng of total RNA. From the reads, TCRdb called clonotypes with MiXCR, one entry per CDR3 protein. The table has about 200,000 distinct CDR3 sequences, about four fifths seen once. The CDR3 loop spans 13 amino acids. The germline CDR1 and CDR2 sequences are SGHRS and YFSETQ. V lost 4 bases and J lost 10; bases outside the gene matches: 7. This specimen comes from a study of healthy donors' naive CD4 and CD8 T cells. The sample consisted of naive CD4+ and CD8+ T cells sorted from blood, pooled from several donors. This sequence joins TRBV5-1 and TRBJ1-1; TRBD1 agrees at 10 bases. The sequence came from a pool of human donors in good health; the sample pools cells from several healthy donors. The CDR3 DNA reads as TGCGCCAGCAGCCCCGACAGGGGGCGAGGAGCTTTCTTT. This encodes CASSPDRGRGAFF. Variable domain in full (rest from reference TRBV5-1 and TRBJ1-1): KAGVTQTPRYLIKTRGQQVTLSCSPISGHRSVSWYQQTPGQGLQFLFEYFSETQRNKGNFPGRFSGRQFSNSRSEMNVSTLELGDSALYLCASSPDRGRGAFFGQGTRLTVV.